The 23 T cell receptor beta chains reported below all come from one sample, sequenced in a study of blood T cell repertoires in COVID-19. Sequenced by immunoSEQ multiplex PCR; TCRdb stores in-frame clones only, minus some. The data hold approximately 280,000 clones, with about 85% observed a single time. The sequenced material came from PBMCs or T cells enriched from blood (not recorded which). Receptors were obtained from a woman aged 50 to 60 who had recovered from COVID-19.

The CDR3 sequence is CASSTGAGLTDTQYF. CDR3 sequence (DNA): TGTGCCAGCAGCACTGGTGCGGGGCTAACAGATACGCAGTATTTT. This chain joins TRBV9 and TRBJ2-3; tentative D call: TRBD2 (6 bases). This CDR3 contains 15 residues. Germline V gives CDR1 SGDLS, CDR2 YYNGEE. The V and J ends lost 4 bases and 3 bases respectively, with 15 bases between them.

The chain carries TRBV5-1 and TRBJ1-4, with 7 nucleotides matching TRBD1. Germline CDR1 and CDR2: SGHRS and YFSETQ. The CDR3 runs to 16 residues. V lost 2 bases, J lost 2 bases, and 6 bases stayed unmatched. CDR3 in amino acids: CASSFQPGQTNEKLFF. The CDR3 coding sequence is TGCGCCAGCAGCTTCCAACCGGGACAGACTAATGAAAAACTGTTTTTT.

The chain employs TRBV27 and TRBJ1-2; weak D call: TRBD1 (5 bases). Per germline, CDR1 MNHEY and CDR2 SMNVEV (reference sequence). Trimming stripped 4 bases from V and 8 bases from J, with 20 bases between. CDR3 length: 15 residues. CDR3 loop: CASSYGGPGLSGYTF. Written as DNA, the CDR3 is TGTGCCAGCAGTTACGGGGGACCTGGGTTGAGCGGCTACACCTTC.

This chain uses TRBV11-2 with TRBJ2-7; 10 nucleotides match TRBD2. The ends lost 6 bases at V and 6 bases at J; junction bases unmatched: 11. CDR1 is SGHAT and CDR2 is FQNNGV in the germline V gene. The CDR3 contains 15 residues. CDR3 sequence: CASSLGAGGLLEQYF. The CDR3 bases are TGTGCCAGCAGTTTGGGAGCGGGAGGGTTGCTCGAGCAGTACTTC.

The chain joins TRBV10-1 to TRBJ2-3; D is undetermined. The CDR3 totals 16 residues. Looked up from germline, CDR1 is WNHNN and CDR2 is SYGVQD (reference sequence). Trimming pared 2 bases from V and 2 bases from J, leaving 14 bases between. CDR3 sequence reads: CASSERQAGYTDTQYF. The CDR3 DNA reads TGCGCCAGCAGTGAGAGGCAGGCCGGATACACAGATACGCAGTATTTT.

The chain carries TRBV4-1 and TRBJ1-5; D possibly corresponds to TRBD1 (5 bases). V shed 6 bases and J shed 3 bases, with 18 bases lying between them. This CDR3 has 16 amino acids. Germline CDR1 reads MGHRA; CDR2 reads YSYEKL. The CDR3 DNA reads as TGCGCCAGCAGAGGTCAGGGAGGCGGTAACAATCAGCCCCAGCATTTT. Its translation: CASRGQGGGNNQPQHF.

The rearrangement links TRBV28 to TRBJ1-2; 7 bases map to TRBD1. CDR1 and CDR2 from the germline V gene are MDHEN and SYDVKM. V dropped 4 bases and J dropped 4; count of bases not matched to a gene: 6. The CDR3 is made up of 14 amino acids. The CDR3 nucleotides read TGTGCCAGCAGTTGGGCTGACAGGGCCTATGGCTACACCTTC. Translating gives CASSWADRAYGYTF.

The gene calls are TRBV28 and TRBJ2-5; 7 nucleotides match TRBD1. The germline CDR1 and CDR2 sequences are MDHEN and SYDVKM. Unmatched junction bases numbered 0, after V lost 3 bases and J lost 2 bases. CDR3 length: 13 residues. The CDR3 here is CASSLGQQETQYF. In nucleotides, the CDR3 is TGTGCCAGCAGTTTGGGACAGCAAGAGACCCAGTACTTC.

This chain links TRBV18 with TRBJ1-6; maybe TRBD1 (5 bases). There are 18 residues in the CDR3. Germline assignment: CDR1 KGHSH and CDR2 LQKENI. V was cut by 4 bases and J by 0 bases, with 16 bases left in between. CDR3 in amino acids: CASSQTMEGASYNSPLHF. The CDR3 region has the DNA TGTGCCAGCTCACAAACTATGGAAGGGGCCTCCTATAATTCACCCCTCCACTTT.

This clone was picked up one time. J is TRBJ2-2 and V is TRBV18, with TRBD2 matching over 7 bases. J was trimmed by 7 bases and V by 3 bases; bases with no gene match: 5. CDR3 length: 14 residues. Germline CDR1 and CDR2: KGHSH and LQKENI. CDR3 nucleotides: TGTGCCAGCTCACCCAGCGGGGTGGGCGGGGAGCTGTTTTTT. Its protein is CASSPSGVGGELFF.

The CDR3 DNA is TGTGCCAGCAGATATAAGGGACAGGGCGGCGCTGAAGCTTTCTTT. It yields the protein CASRYKGQGGAEAFF. This chain uses TRBV7-9 with TRBJ1-1, with 9 nucleotides matching TRBD1. After removal of 6 bases from V and 6 bases from J, the junction contained 11 bases not matched to a gene. CDR3 length: 15 amino acids. Germline CDR1 SEHNR, CDR2 FQNEAQ (reference sequence).

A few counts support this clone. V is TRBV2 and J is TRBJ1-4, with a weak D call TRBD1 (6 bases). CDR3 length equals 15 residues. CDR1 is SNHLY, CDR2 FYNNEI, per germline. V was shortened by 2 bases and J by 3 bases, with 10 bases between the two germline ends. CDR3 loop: CASSEPTGSNEKLFF. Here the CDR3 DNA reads TGTGCCAGCAGTGAACCGACAGGTTCTAATGAAAAACTGTTTTTT.

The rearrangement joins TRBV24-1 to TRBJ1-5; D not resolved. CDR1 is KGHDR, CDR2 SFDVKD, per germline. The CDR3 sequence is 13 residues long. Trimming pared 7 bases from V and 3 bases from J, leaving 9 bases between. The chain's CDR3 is CATRGGYNQPQHF. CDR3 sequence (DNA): TGTGCCACCAGGGGAGGTTACAATCAGCCCCAGCATTTT.

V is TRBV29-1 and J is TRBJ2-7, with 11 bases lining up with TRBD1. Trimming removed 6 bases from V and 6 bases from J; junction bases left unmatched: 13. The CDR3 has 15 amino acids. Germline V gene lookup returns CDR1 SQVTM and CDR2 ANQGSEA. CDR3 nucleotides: TGCAGCGTCGGACAGGGGGCTCACCCTTATTTCGAGCAGTACTTC. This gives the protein CSVGQGAHPYFEQYF.

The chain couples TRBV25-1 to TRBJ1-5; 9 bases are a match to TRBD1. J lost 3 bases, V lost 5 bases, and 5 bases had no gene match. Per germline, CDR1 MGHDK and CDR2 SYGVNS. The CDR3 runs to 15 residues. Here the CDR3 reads CASSTGTGNNQPQHF. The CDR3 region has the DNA TGTGCCAGCAGTACTGGGACAGGGAACAATCAGCCCCAGCATTTT.

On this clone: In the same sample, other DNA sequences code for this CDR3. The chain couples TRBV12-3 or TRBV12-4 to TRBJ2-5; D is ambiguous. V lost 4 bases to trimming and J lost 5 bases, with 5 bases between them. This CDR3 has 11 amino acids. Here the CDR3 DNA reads TGTGCCAGCAGTTCCCGGGAGACCCAGTACTTC. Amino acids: CASSSRETQYF.

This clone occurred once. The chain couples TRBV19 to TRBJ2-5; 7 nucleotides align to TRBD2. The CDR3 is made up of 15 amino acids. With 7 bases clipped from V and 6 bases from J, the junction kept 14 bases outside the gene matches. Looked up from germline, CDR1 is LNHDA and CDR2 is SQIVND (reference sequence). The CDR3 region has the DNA TGTGCCAGTAATATCATTGGCGGGAGCTCTCAGACCCAGTACTTC. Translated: CASNIIGGSSQTQYF.

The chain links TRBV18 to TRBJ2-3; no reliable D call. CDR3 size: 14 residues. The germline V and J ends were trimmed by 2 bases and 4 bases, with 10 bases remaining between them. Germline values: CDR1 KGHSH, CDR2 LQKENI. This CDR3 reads CASSPFPFADTQYF. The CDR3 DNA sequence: TGTGCCAGCTCACCATTCCCTTTTGCAGATACGCAGTATTTT.

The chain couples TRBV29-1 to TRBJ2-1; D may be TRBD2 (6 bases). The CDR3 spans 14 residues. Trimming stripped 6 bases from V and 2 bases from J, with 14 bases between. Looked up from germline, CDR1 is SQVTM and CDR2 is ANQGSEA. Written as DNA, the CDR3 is TGCAGCGTGAGGGGACTTCTAACCTACAATGAGCAGTTCTTC. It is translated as CSVRGLLTYNEQFF.

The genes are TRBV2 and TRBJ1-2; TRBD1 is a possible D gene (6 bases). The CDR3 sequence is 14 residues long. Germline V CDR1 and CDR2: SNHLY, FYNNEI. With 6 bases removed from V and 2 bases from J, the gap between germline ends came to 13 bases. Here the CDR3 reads CASRGDTENYGYTF. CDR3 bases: TGTGCCAGCAGGGGGGACACGGAGAACTATGGCTACACCTTC.

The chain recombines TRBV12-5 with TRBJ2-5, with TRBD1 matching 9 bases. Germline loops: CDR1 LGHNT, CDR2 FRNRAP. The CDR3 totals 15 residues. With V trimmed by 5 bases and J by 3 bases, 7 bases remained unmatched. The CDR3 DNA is TGTGCTAGTGGTAGGGGGACAGGGACCGAAGAGACCCAGTACTTC. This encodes CASGRGTGTEETQYF.

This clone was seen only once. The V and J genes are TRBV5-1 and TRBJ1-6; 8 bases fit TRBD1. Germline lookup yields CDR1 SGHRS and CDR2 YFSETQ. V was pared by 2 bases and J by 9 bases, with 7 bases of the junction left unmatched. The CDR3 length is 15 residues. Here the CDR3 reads CASSLGQGRSSPLHF. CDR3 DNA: TGCGCCAGCAGCTTAGGACAGGGACGGAGTTCACCCCTCCACTTT.

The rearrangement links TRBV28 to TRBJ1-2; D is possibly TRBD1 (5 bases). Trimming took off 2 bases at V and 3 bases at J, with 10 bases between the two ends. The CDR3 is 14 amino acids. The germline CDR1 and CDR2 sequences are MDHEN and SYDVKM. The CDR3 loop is CASSLTGGDYGYTF. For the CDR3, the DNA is TGTGCCAGCAGTTTAACGGGGGGAGACTATGGCTACACCTTC.